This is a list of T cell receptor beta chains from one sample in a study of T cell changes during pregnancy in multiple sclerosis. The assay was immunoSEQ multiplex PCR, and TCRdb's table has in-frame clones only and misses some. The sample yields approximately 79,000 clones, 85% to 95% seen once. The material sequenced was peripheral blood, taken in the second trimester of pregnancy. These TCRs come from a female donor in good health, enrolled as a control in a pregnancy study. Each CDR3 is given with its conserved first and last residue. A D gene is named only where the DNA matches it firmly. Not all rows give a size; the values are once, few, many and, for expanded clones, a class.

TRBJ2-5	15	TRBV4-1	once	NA	CASSQDQQAQETQYF	TGCGCCAGCAGCCAAGATCAACAGGCCCAAGAGACCCAGTACTTC
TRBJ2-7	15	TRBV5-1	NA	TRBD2	CASSLEAGANYEQYF	TGCGCCAGCAGCTTGGAAGCGGGGGCGAACTACGAGCAGTACTTC
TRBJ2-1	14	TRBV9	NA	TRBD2	CASSEVGLANEQFF	TGTGCCAGCAGCGAGGTGGGACTAGCAAATGAGCAGTTCTTC
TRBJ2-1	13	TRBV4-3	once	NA	CASSQDQGTEQFF	TGCGCCAGCAGCCAAGATCAGGGTACTGAGCAGTTCTTC
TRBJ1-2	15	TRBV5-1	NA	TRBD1	CASSLEGRGEAGYTF	TGCGCCAGCAGCTTGGAGGGCAGGGGGGAAGCCGGCTACACCTTC
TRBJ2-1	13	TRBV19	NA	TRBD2	CASGLSGGDWQFF	TGTGCCAGTGGCCTAAGCGGGGGGGATTGGCAGTTCTTC
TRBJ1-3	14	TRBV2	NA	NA	CASSRTASGNTIYF	TGTGCCAGCAGCAGGACAGCTTCTGGAAACACCATATATTTT
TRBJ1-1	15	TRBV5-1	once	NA	CASSLEGHLNTEAFF	TGCGCCAGCAGCTTGGAGGGACACTTGAACACTGAAGCTTTCTTT
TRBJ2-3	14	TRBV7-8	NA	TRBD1	CASSSTGSTDTQYF	TGTGCCAGCAGCTCGACAGGGAGCACAGATACGCAGTATTTT
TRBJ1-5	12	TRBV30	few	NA	CAWRQGGQPQHF	TGTGCCTGGAGGCAGGGTGGTCAGCCCCAGCATTTT
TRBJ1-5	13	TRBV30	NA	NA	CAWSAGGGQPQHF	TGTGCCTGGAGTGCCGGAGGAGGGCAGCCCCAGCATTTT
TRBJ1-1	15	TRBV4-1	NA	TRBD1	CASSVRTGTSTEAFF	TGCGCCAGCAGCGTACGGACAGGGACGAGTACTGAAGCTTTCTTT
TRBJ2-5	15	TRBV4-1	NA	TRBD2	CASSLAGGIQETQYF	TGCGCCAGCAGCTTAGCGGGGGGCATCCAAGAGACCCAGTACTTC
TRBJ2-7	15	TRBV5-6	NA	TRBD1	CASSLLRDRGGEQYF	TGTGCCAGCAGCTTACTCCGGGACAGGGGTGGTGAGCAGTACTTC
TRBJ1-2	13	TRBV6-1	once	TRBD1	CASRGTGNYGYTF	TGTGCCAGCAGGGGGACAGGCAACTATGGCTACACCTTC
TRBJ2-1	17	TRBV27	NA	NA	CASSEPAVIPSYNEQFF	TGTGCCAGCAGTGAACCGGCGGTGATACCCTCCTACAATGAGCAGTTCTTC
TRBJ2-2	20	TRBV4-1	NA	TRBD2	CASSQVIVSGGAWNTGELFF	TGCGCCAGCAGCCAAGTTATAGTATCGGGGGGGGCATGGAACACCGGGGAGCTGTTTTTT
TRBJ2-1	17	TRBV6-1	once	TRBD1	CASSAYLGQGVNNEQFF	TGTGCCAGCAGTGCCTACCTGGGACAGGGGGTTAACAATGAGCAGTTCTTC
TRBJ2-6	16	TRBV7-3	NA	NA	CASSLTFGAGANVLTF	TGTGCCAGCAGCTTAACGTTCGGGGCTGGGGCCAACGTCCTGACTTTC
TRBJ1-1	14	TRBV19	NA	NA	CASSPQVTNTEAFF	TGTGCCAGTAGTCCGCAGGTAACGAACACTGAAGCTTTCTTT
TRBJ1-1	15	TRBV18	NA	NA	CASSPRTAEGTEAFF	TGTGCCAGCTCACCCCGCACCGCGGAGGGGACTGAAGCTTTCTTT
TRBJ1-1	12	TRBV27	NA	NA	CASSFAGGIAFF	TGTGCCAGCAGTTTTGCTGGGGGCATAGCTTTCTTT
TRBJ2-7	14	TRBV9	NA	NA	CASSVSVNSYEQYF	TGTGCCAGCAGCGTATCAGTGAATTCCTACGAGCAGTACTTC
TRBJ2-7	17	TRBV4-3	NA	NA	CASSQEADVPGSYEQYF	TGCGCCAGCAGCCAAGAGGCGGACGTTCCGGGATCCTACGAGCAGTACTTC
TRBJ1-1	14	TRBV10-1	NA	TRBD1	CASRTGTGKTEAFF	TGCGCCAGCAGAACCGGGACAGGGAAAACTGAAGCTTTCTTT
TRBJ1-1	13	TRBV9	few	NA	CASSVEGGAEAFF	TGTGCCAGCAGCGTAGAGGGAGGGGCTGAAGCTTTCTTT
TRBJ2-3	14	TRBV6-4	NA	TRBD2	CASAQVLGGDTQYF	TGTGCCAGCGCACAGGTCCTGGGAGGGGATACGCAGTATTTT
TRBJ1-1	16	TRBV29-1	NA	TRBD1	CSVERGPGTQNTEAFF	TGCAGCGTTGAGAGGGGGCCCGGGACACAAAACACTGAAGCTTTCTTT
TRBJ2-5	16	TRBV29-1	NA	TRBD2	CSVEDLGGGAMETQYF	TGCAGCGTTGAAGATCTTGGCGGGGGGGCCATGGAGACCCAGTACTTC
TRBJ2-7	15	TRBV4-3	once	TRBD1	CASSRWTGGGYEQYF	TGCGCCAGCAGCCGATGGACAGGGGGAGGCTACGAGCAGTACTTC
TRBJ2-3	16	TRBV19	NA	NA	CASSIGWRGQVDTQYF	TGTGCCAGTAGTATAGGTTGGAGGGGGCAAGTAGATACGCAGTATTTT
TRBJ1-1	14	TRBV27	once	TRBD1	CASSLDRGFSEAFF	TGTGCCAGCAGCCTCGACAGGGGTTTTAGTGAAGCTTTCTTT
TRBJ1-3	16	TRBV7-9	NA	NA	CASSPYPLSSGNTIYF	TGTGCCAGCAGCCCTTATCCACTGAGCTCTGGAAACACCATATATTTT
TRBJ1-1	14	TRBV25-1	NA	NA	CASSGRQDLPEAFF	TGTGCCAGCAGTGGTCGACAGGATCTCCCGGAAGCTTTCTTT
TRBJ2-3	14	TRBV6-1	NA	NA	CASSAPPVPDTQYF	TGTGCCAGCAGTGCCCCACCAGTCCCAGATACGCAGTATTTT
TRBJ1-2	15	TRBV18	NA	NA	CASSPTGQGLDGYTF	TGTGCCAGCTCACCGACCGGCCAGGGTCTAGATGGCTACACCTTC
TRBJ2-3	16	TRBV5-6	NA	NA	CASYTWGRIETDTQYF	TGTGCCAGCTATACGTGGGGGAGGATTGAAACAGATACGCAGTATTTT
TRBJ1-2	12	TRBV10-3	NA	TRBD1	CAIRTTGDGYTF	TGTGCCATCAGAACGACAGGGGACGGCTACACCTTC
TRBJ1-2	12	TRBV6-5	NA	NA	CASSYMNEGYTF	TGTGCCAGCAGTTACATGAACGAGGGCTACACCTTC
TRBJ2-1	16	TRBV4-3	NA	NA	CASSQVGLRGISEQFF	TGCGCCAGCAGCCAAGTCGGACTCCGGGGGATAAGTGAGCAGTTCTTC
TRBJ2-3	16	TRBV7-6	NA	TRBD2	CASSSPIAGVVDTQYF	TGTGCCAGCAGCTCACCAATAGCGGGGGTGGTAGATACGCAGTATTTT
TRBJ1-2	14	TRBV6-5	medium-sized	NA	CASSYWPGEDGYTF	TGTGCCAGCAGTTACTGGCCAGGGGAAGATGGCTACACCTTC
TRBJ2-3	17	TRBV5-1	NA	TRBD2	CASSSGLAGASADTQYF	TGCGCCAGCAGCTCGGGACTAGCGGGGGCTTCGGCAGATACGCAGTATTTT
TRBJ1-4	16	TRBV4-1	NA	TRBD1	CASSQPRQGLNEKLFF	TGCGCCAGCAGCCAACCCAGACAGGGCCTTAATGAAAAACTGTTTTTT
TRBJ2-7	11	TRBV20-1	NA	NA	CSARRGGEQYF	TGCAGTGCCAGGCGCGGCGGGGAGCAGTACTTC
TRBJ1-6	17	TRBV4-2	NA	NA	CASSQVGGAQDNSPLHF	TGTGCCAGCAGCCAAGTGGGAGGGGCGCAGGATAATTCACCCCTCCACTTT
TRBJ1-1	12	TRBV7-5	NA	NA	CAGRGVRTEAFF	TGTGCCGGACGGGGGGTGCGCACTGAAGCTTTCTTT
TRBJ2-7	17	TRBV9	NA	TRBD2	CASSPRAPAGGTYEQYF	TGTGCCAGCAGCCCCCGGGCTCCAGCGGGGGGCACCTACGAGCAGTACTTC
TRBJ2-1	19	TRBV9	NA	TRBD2	CASSGGTSGGQNSYNEQFF	TGTGCCAGCAGCGGGGGGACTAGCGGGGGCCAGAACTCCTACAATGAGCAGTTCTTC
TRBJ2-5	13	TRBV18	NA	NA	CASSRTVEETQYF	TGTGCCAGCTCCCGGACAGTGGAAGAGACCCAGTACTTC
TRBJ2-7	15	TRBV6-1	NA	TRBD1	CASSDSETGGYEQYF	TGTGCCAGCAGTGACTCCGAGACAGGGGGTTACGAGCAGTACTTC
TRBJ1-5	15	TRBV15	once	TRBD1	CATSRLGTGLQPQHF	TGTGCCACCAGCAGACTCGGGACAGGGTTACAGCCCCAGCATTTT
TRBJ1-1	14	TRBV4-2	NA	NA	CASSQDRGATEAFF	TGTGCCAGCAGCCAAGATCGGGGGGCAACTGAAGCTTTCTTT
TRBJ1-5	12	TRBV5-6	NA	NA	CASSRTDQPQHF	TGTGCCAGCAGCCGTACGGATCAGCCCCAGCATTTT
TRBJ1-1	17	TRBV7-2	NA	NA	CASSLGPSPGVNTEAFF	TGTGCCAGCAGCTTAGGACCCAGCCCGGGGGTCAACACTGAAGCTTTCTTT
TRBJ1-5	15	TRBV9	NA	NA	CASSVGGGANQPQHF	TGTGCCAGCAGCGTAGGAGGAGGGGCCAATCAGCCCCAGCATTTT
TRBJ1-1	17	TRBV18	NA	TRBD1	CASSSNPRRQGNTEAFF	TGTGCCAGCTCATCGAACCCAAGACGACAGGGGAACACTGAAGCTTTCTTT